This T cell receptor (beta chain) was observed in a study of regulatory T cells in long-lasting Graves disease. This clonotype has ten or more counts. In building TCR beta libraries, iRepertoire HTBI primers were used together with Arm-PCR of CDR3 regions. MiXCR, applied by TCRdb to the multiplex PCR reads, yields one record per CDR3 protein. The table lists some 230,000 distinct CDR3 sequences, about 17% of them singletons. The CDR3 is 14 residues long. Germline V gene lookup returns CDR1 MNHEY and CDR2 SVGEGT. V was cut by 2 bases and J by 4 bases, with 12 bases left in between. Sample time point: newly diagnosed GD, antithyroid drugs for less than 3 months. PBMC-derived RNA was used for the TCR library.

J is TRBJ2-7 and V is TRBV6-2 or TRBV6-3; D ambiguous. The sequence derives from a female donor with Graves disease. Specimen: peripheral blood mononuclear cells (PBMCs), collected at new diagnosis, from a patient treated with antithyroid drugs. CDR3 in DNA: TGTGCCAGCAGTTACCGAGTCGTCCCGTACGAGCAGTACTTC. This gives the protein CASSYRVVPYEQYF.